The clone carrying this T cell receptor (beta chain) has ten or more counts. Its antigen is as yet unknown. The data originate from a study of human T cells and chemical hapten exposure. Study background: Per-sample TCR yield variability stemmed mainly from small pooled library volume differences.

As to time point: patch test 3, about 24 weeks after DPC sensitization. Described treatment: therapeutic diphenylcyclopropenone sensitization with weekly scalp DPC. The germline V gene encodes CDR1 MNHNS and CDR2 SASEGT. Deletions cut 4 bases from V and 4 bases from J, with 13 bases between. The CDR3 totals 14 residues. General study results and limits: The formation of large CDR3 similarity clusters by expanded TCRs significantly exceeded that of controls. Patch test score showed a positive correlation with PT1 expanded TCR counts.

In the library, unique molecular identifiers were attached to individual cDNA molecules. TCRdb reanalysed the RACE reads using MiXCR and keeps one entry per CDR3 protein. The sample lists 30,000 or so distinct CDR3 sequences; 5.5% to 6.5% were seen once. The source was whole blood, collected in connection with sensitization to the hapten diphenylcyclopropenone (DPC). The clonotype was recovered from a man aged 30 to 39 with alopecia areata. Some clones in this sample may be carry-over from other donors' samples. V is TRBV6-1 and J is TRBJ2-5; D unclear. CDR3 amino acids: CASSGAPPGETQYF. In DNA form, the CDR3 reads TGTGCCAGCAGTGGGGCTCCACCGGGAGAGACCCAGTACTTC.